What follows is one T cell receptor beta chain and its context. Its specificity is not known. This specimen comes from a study of T cell responses to AZD1222 COVID-19 vaccine. Findings and caveats of the study: Samples come after the peak T cell response, not at day 14. Baseline testing showed seropositivity in only six AZD1222 recipients. The CD4 TCRs associated with vaccination extended across spike and predominated at 160-218 and 743-854.

Sequencing was performed with immunoSEQ multiplex PCR; in TCRdb, only in-frame clones are kept and a portion is missing. The data hold some 190,000 clones, with 85% to 95% observed a single time. The sample here was peripheral blood, taken 28 days after the second AZD1222 dose. This sequence originates from an adult who received the AZD1222 COVID-19 vaccine.

The CDR3 protein is CASSLAGTRVEKLFF. Here the CDR3 DNA reads TGTGCCAGCAGCTTAGCGGGCACAAGGGTTGAAAAACTGTTTTTT. The chain has TRBV7-9 and TRBJ1-4, with D unresolved. Germline values: CDR1 SEHNR, CDR2 FQNEAQ (reference sequence). CDR3 length equals 15 residues. Trimming left V 0 bases short and J 7 bases short, with 12 bases between.